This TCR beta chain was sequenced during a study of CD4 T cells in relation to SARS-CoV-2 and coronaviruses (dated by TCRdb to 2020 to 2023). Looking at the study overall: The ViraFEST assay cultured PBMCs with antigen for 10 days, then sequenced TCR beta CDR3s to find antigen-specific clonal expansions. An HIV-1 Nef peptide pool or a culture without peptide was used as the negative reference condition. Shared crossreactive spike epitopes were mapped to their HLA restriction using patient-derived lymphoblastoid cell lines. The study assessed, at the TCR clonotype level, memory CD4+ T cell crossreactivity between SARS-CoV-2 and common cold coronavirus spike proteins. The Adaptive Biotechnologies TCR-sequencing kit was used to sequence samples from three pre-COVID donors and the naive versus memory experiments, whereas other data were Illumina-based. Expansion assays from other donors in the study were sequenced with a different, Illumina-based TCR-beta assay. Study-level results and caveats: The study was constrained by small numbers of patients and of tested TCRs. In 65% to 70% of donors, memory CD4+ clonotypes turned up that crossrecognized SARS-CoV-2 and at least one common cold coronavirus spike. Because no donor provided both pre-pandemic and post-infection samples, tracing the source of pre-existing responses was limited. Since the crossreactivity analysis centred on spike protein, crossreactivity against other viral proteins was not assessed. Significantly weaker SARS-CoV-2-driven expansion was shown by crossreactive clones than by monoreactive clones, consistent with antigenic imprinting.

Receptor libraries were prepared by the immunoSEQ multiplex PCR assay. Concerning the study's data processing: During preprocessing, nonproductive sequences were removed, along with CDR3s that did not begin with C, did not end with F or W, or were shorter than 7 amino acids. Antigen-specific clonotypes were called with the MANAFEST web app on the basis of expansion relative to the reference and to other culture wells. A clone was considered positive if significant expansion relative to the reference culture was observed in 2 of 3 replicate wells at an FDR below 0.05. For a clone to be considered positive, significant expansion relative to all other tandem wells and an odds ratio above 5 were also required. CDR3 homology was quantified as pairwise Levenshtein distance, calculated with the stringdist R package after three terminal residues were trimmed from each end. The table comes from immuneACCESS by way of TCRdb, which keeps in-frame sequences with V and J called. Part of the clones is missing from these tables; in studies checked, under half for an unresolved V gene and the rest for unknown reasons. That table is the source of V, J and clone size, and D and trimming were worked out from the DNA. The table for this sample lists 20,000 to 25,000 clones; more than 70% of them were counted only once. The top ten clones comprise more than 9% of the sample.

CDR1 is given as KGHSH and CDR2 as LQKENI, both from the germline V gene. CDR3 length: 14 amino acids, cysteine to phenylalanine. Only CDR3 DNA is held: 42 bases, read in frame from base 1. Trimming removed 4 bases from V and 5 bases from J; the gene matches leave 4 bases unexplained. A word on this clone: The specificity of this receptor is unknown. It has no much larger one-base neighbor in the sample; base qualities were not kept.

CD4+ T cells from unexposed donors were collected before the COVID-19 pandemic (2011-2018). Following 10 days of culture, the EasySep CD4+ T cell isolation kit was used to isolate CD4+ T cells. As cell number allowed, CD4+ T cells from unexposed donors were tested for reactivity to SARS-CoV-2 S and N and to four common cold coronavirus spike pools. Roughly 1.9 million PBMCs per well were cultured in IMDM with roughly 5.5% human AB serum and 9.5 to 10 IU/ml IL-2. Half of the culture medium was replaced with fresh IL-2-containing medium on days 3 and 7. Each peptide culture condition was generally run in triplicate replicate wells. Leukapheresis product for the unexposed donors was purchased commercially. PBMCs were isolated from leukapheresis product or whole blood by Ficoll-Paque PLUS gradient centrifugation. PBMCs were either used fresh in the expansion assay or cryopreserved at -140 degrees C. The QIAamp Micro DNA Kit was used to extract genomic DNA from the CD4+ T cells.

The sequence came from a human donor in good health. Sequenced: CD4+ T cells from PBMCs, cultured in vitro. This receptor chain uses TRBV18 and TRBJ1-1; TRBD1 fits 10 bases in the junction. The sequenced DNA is TGTGCCAGCTCACTGGACAGGGGGGAGACTGAAGCTTTCTTT. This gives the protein CASSLDRGETEAFF.